The 9 T cell receptor beta chains below come from one sample, sequenced in a study of T-cell memory formation after mild COVID-19. MiXCR was run by TCRdb on the 5' RACE reads, yielding one entry per CDR3 protein. The sample has about 400,000 distinct CDR3 sequences, roughly 18% seen once. Sequencing input: PBMCs or a T cell subset sorted from them (not recorded which). These TCRs come from a man in his late teens or twenties who had mild COVID-19 (a few samples of this study predate the infection). Cell type and time point are not known.

The table lists this clonotype with a few counts. The J gene is TRBJ2-2, the V gene TRBV5-6; maybe TRBD2 (6 bases). The CDR3 length is 15 residues. CDR1 and CDR2 from the germline V gene are SGHDT and YYEEEE. V was cut by 4 bases and J by 6 bases, with 16 bases left in between. CDR3 nucleotides: TGTGCCAGCAGCCCACCCGGAGGGCGGGCCGGGGAGCTGTTTTTT. Translation: CASSPPGGRAGELFF.

This clonotype was seen a handful of times. The gene calls are TRBV20-1 and TRBJ2-2; 10 bases match TRBD1. The germline V gene encodes CDR1 DFQATT and CDR2 SNEGSKA (reference sequence). The V and J ends lost 1 base and 4 bases, in that order; junction bases with no gene match: 9. CDR3 length equals 17 residues. This CDR3 is CSARGDRGRLGTGELFF. The CDR3 DNA reads as TGCAGTGCTAGAGGGGACAGGGGCCGATTGGGCACCGGGGAGCTGTTTTTT.

This clonotype has only a few counts. The V gene is TRBV20-1, the J gene TRBJ2-3; D ambiguous. The germline V and J ends were trimmed by 2 bases and 2 bases, with 11 bases remaining between them. The V gene's germline CDR1 is DFQATT and CDR2 SNEGSKA (reference sequence). The CDR3 is made up of 14 amino acids. The CDR3 region is CSARINSNTDTQYF. The CDR3 bases are TGCAGTGCTAGAATTAACTCAAACACAGATACGCAGTATTTT.

This chain uses TRBV2 with TRBJ1-5, with D tentatively TRBD1 (6 bases). The CDR3 runs to 16 residues. Germline CDR1 and CDR2: SNHLY and FYNNEI. V was cut by 3 bases and J by 4 bases, with 16 bases left in between. This chain's CDR3 is CASSDIQGIGNQPQHF. The DNA for the CDR3 is TGTGCCAGCAGTGATATACAGGGTATAGGTAATCAGCCCCAGCATTTT.

This clonotype has only a few counts. The CDR3 loop is CSARDPTGGHLGYTF. The CDR3, as DNA: TGCAGTGCTAGAGACCCGACAGGGGGCCATCTTGGCTACACCTTC. The gene calls are TRBV20-1 and TRBJ1-2; 10 nucleotides align to TRBD1. There are 15 residues in the CDR3. Germline loops: CDR1 DFQATT, CDR2 SNEGSKA (reference sequence). Trimming took 0 bases from V and 7 from J; bases not matched to a gene: 8.

The V and J genes are TRBV7-2 and TRBJ1-2; D is undetermined. The CDR3 contains 13 residues. Per germline, CDR1 SGHTA and CDR2 FQGNSA. V gave up 1 base and J gave up 4 bases, with 7 bases separating them. In nucleotides, the CDR3 is TGTGCCAGCAGCTTAGGTAGACCCTATGGCTACACCTTC. Translating it yields CASSLGRPYGYTF.

This clonotype was detected ten times or more. This rearrangement joins TRBV4-3 to TRBJ1-2, with unresolved D. V was cut by 2 bases and J by 0 bases, with 7 bases left in between. The CDR3 is made up of 14 amino acids. Germline values: CDR1 LGHNA, CDR2 YSLEER. The CDR3 region has the DNA TGCGCCAGCAGCCAACTACACACTAACTATGGCTACACCTTC. Residues: CASSQLHTNYGYTF.

This clonotype came up a few times. This chain connects TRBV28 to TRBJ1-2, with D possibly matching TRBD1 (5 bases). CDR1 and CDR2 from the germline V gene are MDHEN and SYDVKM. CDR3 length equals 14 residues. With 7 bases removed from V and 2 bases from J, the gap between germline ends came to 14 bases. The CDR3 loop is CASNRWDRNYGYTF. The DNA of the CDR3 is TGTGCCAGCAATCGTTGGGACCGCAACTATGGCTACACCTTC.

This clonotype was counted only a few times. CDR3 region: CASSLARTDQETQYF. The CDR3 DNA follows: TGTGCCAGCAGCTTAGCAAGGACAGACCAAGAGACCCAGTACTTC. The J gene is TRBJ2-5, the V gene TRBV11-2; possible D gene TRBD1, 6 bases. CDR3 length: 15 amino acids. V lost 1 base, J lost 0 bases, and 9 bases lay in between. Germline loops: CDR1 SGHAT, CDR2 FQNNGV.